This T cell receptor beta chain was found in a study of tumor-infiltrating lymphocytes in primary liver carcinoma. Both RNA and DNA were isolated together from about 21-30 mg of bulk tissue that had not been sorted. The researchers produced TCR beta cDNA from roughly 500 ng total RNA with a constant-region primer. Slightly modified ARM-PCR served as the procedure for the TCR beta libraries. These libraries came from three rounds of nested multiplex PCR. The first two PCR rounds, nine to ten cycles each, used TRBV1-TRBV30 forward primers and a C-beta reverse primer. TCRdb redid the calling of the multiplex PCR reads with MiXCR, one entry per CDR3 protein. The data contain under 50,000 distinct CDR3 sequences, about three quarters of them singletons. The CDR3 covers 16 residues. The germline CDR1 and CDR2 sequences are SQVTM and ANQGSEA. V was clipped by 8 bases and J by 2 bases, with 23 bases between them.

The chain is built from TRBV29-1 and TRBJ2-3; D remains unclear. Sample: liver tumor tissue from sampling region 5. As to subset: tumor region T5, tumor centre. This clonotype originated in a man aged 35 to 55 with primary liver carcinoma and hepatitis B virus infection. CDR3 sequence reads: CSSNPLSAESTDTQYF. For the CDR3, the DNA is TGCAGCTCCAACCCGCTATCGGCTGAATCCACAGATACGCAGTATTTT.